These 5 T cell receptor gamma chains share one sample of origin, sequenced in a study of human gamma delta and Vdelta1 T cells. TCRdb ran CATT on the PCR reads. Found here are some 5,000 gamma-chain clones, less than 35% of them singletons; the top ten hold just under 3%. Their specific antigens are unknown. The specimen sequenced was Vdelta1 gamma-delta T cells from blood grown in culture (DOT cells). These TCRs come from a human donor in good health.

The chain joins TRGV4 to TRGJ1 or TRGJ2. This CDR3 is 11 amino acids long. From germline, CDR1 is EGSTGY and CDR2 YDSYTSSV. V lost 2 bases and J lost 9; bases outside the gene matches: 4. CDR3 in DNA: TGTGCCACCTGGGATGAGATTAAGAAACTCTTT. Translation: CATWDEIKKLF.

The chain links TRGV3 to TRGJ1 or TRGJ2. V trimming: 0 bases; J trimming: 7 bases; junction bases outside the gene matches: 9. CDR3 length: 14 residues. Germline CDR1 reads VTNTFY; CDR2 reads YDVSTARD (reference sequence). CDR3 in amino acids: CATWDRPWGYKKLF. The CDR3, as DNA: TGTGCCACCTGGGACAGGCCTTGGGGCTATAAGAAACTCTTT.

Judged by abundance, this clone is medium-sized. V is TRGV10 and J is TRGJP1. TRGV10 is annotated as an ORF whose role is uncertain. The CDR3 has 13 amino acids. After removal of 8 bases from V and 5 bases from J, the junction contained 6 bases not matched to a gene. CDR3 in DNA: TGTGCTGCGTGGGACCCGACTGGTTGGTTCAAGATATTT. Amino acids: CAAWDPTGWFKIF.

This clone has a handful of counts. V usage is TRGV5P and J usage is TRGJ1 or TRGJ2. TRGV5P corresponds to a pseudogene. The CDR3 totals 11 residues. The CDR3 is CATWGRYKKLF. The DNA of the CDR3 is TGTGCCACCTGGGGCAGATATAAGAAACTCTTT.

The chain links TRGV5 to TRGJP2. With V trimmed by 2 bases and J by 3 bases, 6 bases remained unmatched. CDR3 size: 15 residues. Per germline, CDR1 VINAFY and CDR2 YDVSNSKD. Written as DNA, the CDR3 is TGTGCCACCTGGGACATGCCCGGTAGTGATTGGATCAAGACGTTT. This codes for CATWDMPGSDWIKTF.